Each of the 7 T cell receptor beta chains below was sequenced from the same sample in a study of blood T cell repertoires in COVID-19. Assay: immunoSEQ multiplex PCR; the TCRdb copy retains only in-frame clones and omits some. The table includes tens of thousands of clones, less than 95% detected once. The source material was peripheral blood. The receptors derive from a woman between 55 and 75 years old with active COVID-19.

This chain links TRBV5-1 with TRBJ2-6; perhaps TRBD1 as D (6 bases). Trimming pared 4 bases from V and 4 bases from J, leaving 9 bases between. The CDR3 extends over 14 amino acids. CDR1 SGHRS and CDR2 YFSETQ come from the germline V gene. The CDR3 DNA reads as TGCGCCAGCAGCGCAGGGGCCGGGGCCAACGTCCTGACTTTC. Translating it yields CASSAGAGANVLTF.

This clone was seen a single time. J is TRBJ2-6 and V is TRBV11-2; a possible D gene is TRBD1 (6 bases). Trimming stripped 6 bases from V and 0 bases from J, with 12 bases between. Germline assignment: CDR1 SGHAT and CDR2 FQNNGV. The CDR3 extends over 16 amino acids. The CDR3 here is CASREDRPSGANVLTF. CDR3 DNA sequence: TGTGCCAGCAGAGAGGACAGACCCTCTGGGGCCAACGTCCTGACTTTC.

V is TRBV2 and J is TRBJ1-2, with D possibly TRBD1 on 6 matching bases. In germline, CDR1 is SNHLY, CDR2 FYNNEI. CDR3 length: 14 amino acids. V was pared by 6 bases and J by 8 bases, with 19 bases between. The CDR3 loop reads CASSRDTPLAGYTF. The CDR3 nucleotides read TGTGCCAGCAGCCGGGACACCCCTCTTGCGGGCTACACCTTC.

In DNA, the CDR3 is TGTGCCACCAGAAGTGCAACAGGGGGCAGAGAGACCCAGTACTTC. Encoded protein: CATRSATGGRETQYF. The chain couples TRBV15 to TRBJ2-5; 9 nucleotides line up with TRBD1. With V trimmed by 6 bases and J by 4 bases, 9 bases remained unmatched. CDR3 length equals 15 residues. CDR1 and CDR2 from the germline V gene are LNHNV and YYDKDF (reference sequence).

CDR3 DNA: TGTGCCAGCACTACGACGAGGACATTGGGCCCAGAGACCCAGTACTTC. It codes for CASTTTRTLGPETQYF. The chain combines TRBV3-1 (or the pseudogene TRBV3-2) with TRBJ2-5; maybe TRBD1 (5 bases). From germline, CDR1 is LGHDT and CDR2 YNNKEL (reference sequence). V lost 7 bases and J lost 4, with 22 bases in between. CDR3 size: 16 residues.

This chain links TRBV28 with TRBJ1-1; D gene unclear. CDR3 length equals 15 residues. The germline V gene has CDR1 MDHEN and CDR2 SYDVKM. V dropped 7 bases and J dropped 1 base, with 16 bases sitting between them. The DNA of the CDR3 is TGTGCCAGCATCACAACGAGGGCGCGGAACACTGAAGCTTTCTTT. Its translation is CASITTRARNTEAFF.

The chain employs TRBV11-2 and TRBJ2-7; 13 bases line up with TRBD2. The CDR3 totals 15 residues. The junction had 6 bases not matched to a gene; V was cut back by 4 bases and J by 6 bases. In germline, CDR1 is SGHAT, CDR2 FQNNGV. The CDR3, as DNA: TGTGCCAGCAGCTCAGGGACTAGCGGGGTTGCCGAGCAGTACTTC. This gives the protein CASSSGTSGVAEQYF. The full variable domain, rest sourced from reference TRBV11-2 and TRBJ2-7, is EAGVAQSPRYKIIEKRQSVAFWCNPISGHATLYWYQQILGQGPKLLIQFQNNGVVDDSQLPKDRFSAERLKGVDSTLKIQPAKLEDSAVYLCASSSGTSGVAEQYFGPGTRLTVT.